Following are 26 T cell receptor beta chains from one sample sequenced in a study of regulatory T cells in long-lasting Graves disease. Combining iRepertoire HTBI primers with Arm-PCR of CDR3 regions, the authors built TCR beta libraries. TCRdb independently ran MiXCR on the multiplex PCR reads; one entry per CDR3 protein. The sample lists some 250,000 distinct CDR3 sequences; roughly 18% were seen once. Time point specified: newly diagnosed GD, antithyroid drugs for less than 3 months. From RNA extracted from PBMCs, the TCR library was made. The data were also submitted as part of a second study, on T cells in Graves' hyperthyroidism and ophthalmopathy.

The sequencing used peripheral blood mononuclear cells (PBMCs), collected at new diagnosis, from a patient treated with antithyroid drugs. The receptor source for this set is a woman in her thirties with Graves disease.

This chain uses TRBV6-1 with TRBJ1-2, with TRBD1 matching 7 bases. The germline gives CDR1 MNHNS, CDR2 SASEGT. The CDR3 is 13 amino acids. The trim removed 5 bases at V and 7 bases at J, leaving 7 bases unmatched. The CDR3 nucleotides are TGTGCCAGCAGTCAGACAGGGATGATTGGCTACACCTTC. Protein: CASSQTGMIGYTF.

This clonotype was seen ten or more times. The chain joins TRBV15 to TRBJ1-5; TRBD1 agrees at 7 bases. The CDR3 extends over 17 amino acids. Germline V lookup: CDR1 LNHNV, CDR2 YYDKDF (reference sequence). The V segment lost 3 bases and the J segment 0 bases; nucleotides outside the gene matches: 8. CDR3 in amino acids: CATSRETGPYSNQPQHF. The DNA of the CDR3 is TGTGCCACCAGCAGGGAGACAGGGCCTTATAGCAATCAGCCCCAGCATTTT. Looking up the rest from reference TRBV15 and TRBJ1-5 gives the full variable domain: DAMVIQNPRYQVTQFGKPVTLSCSQTLNHNVMYWYQQKSSQAPKLLFHYYDKDFNNEADTPDNFQSRRPNTSFCFLDIRSPGLGDTAMYLCATSRETGPYSNQPQHFGDGTRLSIL.

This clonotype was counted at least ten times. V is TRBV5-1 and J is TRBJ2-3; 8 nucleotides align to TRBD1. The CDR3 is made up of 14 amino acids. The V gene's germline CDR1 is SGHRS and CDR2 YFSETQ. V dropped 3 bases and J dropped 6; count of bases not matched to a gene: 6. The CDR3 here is CASSSGQGGDTQYF. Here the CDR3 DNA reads TGCGCCAGCAGCTCCGGACAGGGCGGGGATACGCAGTATTTT.

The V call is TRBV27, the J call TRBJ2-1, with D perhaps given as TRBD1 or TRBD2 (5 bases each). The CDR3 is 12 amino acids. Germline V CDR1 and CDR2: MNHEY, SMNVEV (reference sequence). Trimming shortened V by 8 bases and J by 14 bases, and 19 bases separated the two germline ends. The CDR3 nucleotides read TGTGCCAGCGGTAGATCGGGTGGGGGTGAGTTCTTC. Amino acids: CASGRSGGGEFF.

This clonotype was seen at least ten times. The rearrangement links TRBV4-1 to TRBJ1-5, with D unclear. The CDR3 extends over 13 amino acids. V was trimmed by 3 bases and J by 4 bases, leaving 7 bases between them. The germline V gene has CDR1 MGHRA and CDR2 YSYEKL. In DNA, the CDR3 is TGCGCCAGCAGCCAGACGGAGAATCAGCCCCAGCATTTT. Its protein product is CASSQTENQPQHF.

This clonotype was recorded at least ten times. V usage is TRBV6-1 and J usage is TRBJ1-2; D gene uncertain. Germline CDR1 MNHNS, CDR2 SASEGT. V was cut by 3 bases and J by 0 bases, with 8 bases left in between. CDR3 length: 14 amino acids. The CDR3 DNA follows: TGTGCCAGCAGTGAGTGGGATGCTAACTATGGCTACACCTTC. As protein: CASSEWDANYGYTF.

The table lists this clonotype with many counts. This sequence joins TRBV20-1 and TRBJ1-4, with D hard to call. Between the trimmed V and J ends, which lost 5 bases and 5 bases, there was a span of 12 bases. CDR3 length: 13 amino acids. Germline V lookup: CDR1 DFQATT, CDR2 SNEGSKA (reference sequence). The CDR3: CSALGPGNEKLFF. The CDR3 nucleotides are TGCAGTGCTCTAGGCCCGGGGAATGAAAAACTGTTTTTT.

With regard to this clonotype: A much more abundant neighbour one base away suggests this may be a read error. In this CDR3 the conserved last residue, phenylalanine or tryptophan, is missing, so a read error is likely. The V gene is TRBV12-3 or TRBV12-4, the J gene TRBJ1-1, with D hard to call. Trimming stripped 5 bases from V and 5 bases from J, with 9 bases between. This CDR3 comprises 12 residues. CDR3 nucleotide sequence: TGTGCCAGCAGTATGGTTGGAACTGAAGCTTTCCTT. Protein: CASSMVGTEAFL.

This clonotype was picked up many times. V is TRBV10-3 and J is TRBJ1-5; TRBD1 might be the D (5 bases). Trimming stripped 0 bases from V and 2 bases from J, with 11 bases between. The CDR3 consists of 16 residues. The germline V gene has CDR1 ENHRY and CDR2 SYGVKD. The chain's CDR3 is CAISESRGIGNQPQHF. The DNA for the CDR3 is TGTGCCATCAGTGAGTCGCGGGGGATCGGCAATCAGCCCCAGCATTTT.

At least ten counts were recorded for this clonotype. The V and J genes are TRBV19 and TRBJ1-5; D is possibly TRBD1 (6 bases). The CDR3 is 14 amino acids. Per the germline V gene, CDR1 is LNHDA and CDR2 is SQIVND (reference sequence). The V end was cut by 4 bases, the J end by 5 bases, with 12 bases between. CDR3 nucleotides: TGTGCCAGTAGTACCCAGGGGTTCGATCAGCCCCAGCATTTT. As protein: CASSTQGFDQPQHF.

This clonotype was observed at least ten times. CDR3: CATTPRRDANYGYTF. In DNA, the CDR3 is TGTGCCACCACCCCCCGCAGGGATGCTAACTATGGCTACACCTTC. V is TRBV15 and J is TRBJ1-2; possibly TRBD1 for D (5 bases). CDR1 is LNHNV and CDR2 is YYDKDF in the germline V gene (reference sequence). The CDR3 is made up of 15 amino acids. V lost 7 bases and J 0 bases, leaving 15 bases between the germline ends. Using reference TRBV15 and TRBJ1-2 for the parts outside the CDR3, the full variable domain is DAMVIQNPRYQVTQFGKPVTLSCSQTLNHNVMYWYQQKSSQAPKLLFHYYDKDFNNEADTPDNFQSRRPNTSFCFLDIRSPGLGDTAMYLCATTPRRDANYGYTFGSGTRLTVV.

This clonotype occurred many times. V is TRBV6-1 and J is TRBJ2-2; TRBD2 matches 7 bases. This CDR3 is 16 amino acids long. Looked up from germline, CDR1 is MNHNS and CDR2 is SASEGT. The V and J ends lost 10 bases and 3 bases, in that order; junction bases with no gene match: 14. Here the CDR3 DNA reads TGTGCCACACGACGGACTAGGGATGAGGACACCGGGGAGCTGTTTTTT. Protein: CATRRTRDEDTGELFF.

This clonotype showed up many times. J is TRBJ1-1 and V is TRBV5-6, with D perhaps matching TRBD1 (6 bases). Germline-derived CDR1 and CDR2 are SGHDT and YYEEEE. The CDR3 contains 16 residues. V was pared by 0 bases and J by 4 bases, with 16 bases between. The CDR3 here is CASSLEQGGFSTEAFF. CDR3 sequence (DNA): TGTGCCAGCAGCTTGGAACAGGGTGGTTTTTCCACTGAAGCTTTCTTT.

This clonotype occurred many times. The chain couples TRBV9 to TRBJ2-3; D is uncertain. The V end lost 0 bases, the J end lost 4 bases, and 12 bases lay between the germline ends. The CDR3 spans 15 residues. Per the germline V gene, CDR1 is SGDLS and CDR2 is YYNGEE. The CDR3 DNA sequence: TGTGCCAGCAGCGTAGGGGGTAGCAACGCAGATACGCAGTATTTT. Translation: CASSVGGSNADTQYF.

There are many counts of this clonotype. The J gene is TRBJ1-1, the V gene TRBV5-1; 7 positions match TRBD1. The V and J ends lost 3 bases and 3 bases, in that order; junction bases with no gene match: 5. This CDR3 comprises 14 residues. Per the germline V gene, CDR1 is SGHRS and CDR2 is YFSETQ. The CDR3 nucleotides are TGCGCCAGCAGCTCCAGGGGGTCGGACACTGAAGCTTTCTTT. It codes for CASSSRGSDTEAFF.

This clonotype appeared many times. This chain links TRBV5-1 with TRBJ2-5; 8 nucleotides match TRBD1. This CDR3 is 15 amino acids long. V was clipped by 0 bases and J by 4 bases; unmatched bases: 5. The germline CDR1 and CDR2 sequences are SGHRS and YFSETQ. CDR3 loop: CASSLGTGFGETQYF. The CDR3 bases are TGCGCCAGCAGCTTGGGGACAGGGTTCGGAGAGACCCAGTACTTC.

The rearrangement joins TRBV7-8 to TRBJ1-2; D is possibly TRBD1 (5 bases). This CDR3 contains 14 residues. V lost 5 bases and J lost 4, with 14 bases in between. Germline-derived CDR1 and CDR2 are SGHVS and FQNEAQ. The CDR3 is CASSQSGAPYGYTF. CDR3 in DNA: TGTGCCAGCAGCCAGTCCGGGGCCCCCTATGGCTACACCTTC.

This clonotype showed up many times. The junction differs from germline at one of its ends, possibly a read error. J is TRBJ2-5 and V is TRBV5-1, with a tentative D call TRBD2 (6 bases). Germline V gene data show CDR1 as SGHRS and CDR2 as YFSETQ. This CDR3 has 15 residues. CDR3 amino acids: CASSLGGGAQETQYF. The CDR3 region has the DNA TGTGCCAGCAGCTTGGGTGGAGGGGCCCAAGAGACCCAGTACTTC.

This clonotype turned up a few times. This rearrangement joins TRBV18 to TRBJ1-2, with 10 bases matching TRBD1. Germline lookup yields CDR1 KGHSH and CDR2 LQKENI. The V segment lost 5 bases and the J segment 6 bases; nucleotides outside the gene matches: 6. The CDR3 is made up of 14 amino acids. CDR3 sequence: CASSSGQGKDGYTF. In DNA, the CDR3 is TGTGCCAGCTCATCGGGACAGGGGAAAGATGGCTACACCTTC.

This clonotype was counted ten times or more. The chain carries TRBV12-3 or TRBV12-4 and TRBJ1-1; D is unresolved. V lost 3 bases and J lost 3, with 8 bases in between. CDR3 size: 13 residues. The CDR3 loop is CASSFGPYTEAFF. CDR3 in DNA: TGTGCCAGCAGTTTTGGGCCTTACACTGAAGCTTTCTTT.

The CDR3 is CASRPTGSGYTF. CDR3 DNA sequence: TGTGCCAGCAGACCAACAGGGAGTGGCTACACCTTC. The V gene is TRBV27, the J gene TRBJ1-2; D might be TRBD1 (6 bases). This CDR3 has 12 amino acids. The germline V gene has CDR1 MNHEY and CDR2 SMNVEV (reference sequence). Trimming left V 6 bases short and J 7 bases short, with 12 bases between.

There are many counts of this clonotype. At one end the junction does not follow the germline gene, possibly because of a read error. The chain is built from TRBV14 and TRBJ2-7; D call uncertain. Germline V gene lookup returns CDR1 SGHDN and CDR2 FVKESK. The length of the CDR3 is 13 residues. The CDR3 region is CASSQAGAYEQYF. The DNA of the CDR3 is TGCGCCAGCAGCCAAGCTGGGGCCTACGAGCAGTACTTC. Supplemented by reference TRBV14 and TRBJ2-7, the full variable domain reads EAGVTQFPSHSVIEKGQTVTLRCDPISGHDNLYWYRRVMGKEIKFLLHFVKESKQDESGMPNNRFLAERTGGTYSTLKVQPAELEDSGVYFCASSQAGAYEQYFGPGTRLTVT.

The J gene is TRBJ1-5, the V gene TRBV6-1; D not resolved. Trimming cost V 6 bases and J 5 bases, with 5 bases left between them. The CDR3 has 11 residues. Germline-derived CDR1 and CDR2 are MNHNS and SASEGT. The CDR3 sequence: CASRYDQPQHF. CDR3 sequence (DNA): TGTGCCAGCAGATATGATCAGCCCCAGCATTTT.

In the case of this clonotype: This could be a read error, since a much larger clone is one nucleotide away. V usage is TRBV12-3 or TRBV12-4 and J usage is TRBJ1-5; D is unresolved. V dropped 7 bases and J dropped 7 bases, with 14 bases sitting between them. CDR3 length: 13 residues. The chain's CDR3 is CASNPDMEQPQHF. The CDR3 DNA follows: TGTGCCAGCAACCCTGACATGGAGCAGCCCCAGCATTTT.

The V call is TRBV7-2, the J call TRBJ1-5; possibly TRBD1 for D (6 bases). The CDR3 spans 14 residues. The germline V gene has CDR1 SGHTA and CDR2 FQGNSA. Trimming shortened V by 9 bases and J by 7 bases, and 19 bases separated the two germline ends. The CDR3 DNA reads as TGTGCCAGTAGCGCACAGACAGGAGACCAGCCCCAGCATTTT. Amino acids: CASSAQTGDQPQHF.

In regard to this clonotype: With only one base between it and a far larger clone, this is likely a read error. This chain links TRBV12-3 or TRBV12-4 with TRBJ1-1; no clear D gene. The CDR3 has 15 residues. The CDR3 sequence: CASSYGGLMNTGAFF. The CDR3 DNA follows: TGTGCCAGCAGTTACGGAGGACTGATGAACACTGGAGCTTTCTTT.